These 23 T cell receptor beta chains originate from one sample sequenced in a study of blood T cell repertoires in COVID-19. Repertoires were generated with immunoSEQ multiplex PCR, while TCRdb's copy carries only in-frame clones and drops some. The sample shows approximately 250,000 clones, 84% of them seen only once. The sample comprised peripheral blood. The receptor source for this set is a woman aged 40 to 49 who had recovered from COVID-19.

A single count supports this clone. This chain links TRBV5-1 with TRBJ1-1; possibly TRBD1 for D (6 bases). CDR1 and CDR2 from the germline V gene are SGHRS and YFSETQ. V gave up 0 bases and J gave up 7 bases, with 10 bases separating them. The CDR3 length is 13 residues. This CDR3 is CASSLEGHLEAFF. CDR3 DNA sequence: TGCGCCAGCAGCTTGGAGGGACACCTTGAAGCTTTCTTT.

V usage is TRBV20-1 and J usage is TRBJ2-5; 8 bases line up with TRBD2. The CDR3 runs 16 residues. Trimming cost V 3 bases and J 1 base; bases outside gene matches: 10. Germline CDR1 is DFQATT and CDR2 is SNEGSKA (reference sequence). DNA of the CDR3: TGCAGTGCTAGTTTGCCCACTAGCGGTATCCAAGAGACCCAGTACTTC. It codes for CSASLPTSGIQETQYF.

This rearrangement joins TRBV5-1 to TRBJ2-2, with D uncertain. This CDR3 contains 14 residues. V dropped 2 bases and J dropped 5 bases, with 10 bases sitting between them. CDR1 SGHRS and CDR2 YFSETQ come from the germline V gene. CDR3 sequence reads: CASSFSRQTGELFF. The CDR3 region has the DNA TGCGCCAGCAGCTTTTCTAGGCAGACCGGGGAGCTGTTTTTT.

V is TRBV28 and J is TRBJ1-2; TRBD1 matches at 7 bases. The CDR3 contains 13 residues. V shed 7 bases, J shed 2 bases, and the junction held 4 bases outside the gene matches. The germline CDR1 and CDR2 sequences are MDHEN and SYDVKM. The CDR3 nucleotides are TGTGCCAGCATTAAGGGGGCCAACTATGGCTACACCTTC. Its protein is CASIKGANYGYTF.

This clone was seen a few times. The V and J genes are TRBV24-1 and TRBJ1-2; 7 nucleotides line up with TRBD1. V lost 3 bases and J lost 6; bases outside the gene matches: 3. Germline V gives CDR1 KGHDR, CDR2 SFDVKD. The CDR3 totals 13 residues. As DNA, the CDR3 is TGTGCCACCAGTGATCCTGACAGGGATGGCTACACCTTC. This codes for CATSDPDRDGYTF.

The chain links TRBV5-6 to TRBJ2-7; D might be TRBD1 (6 bases). V shed 2 bases and J shed 2 bases, with 11 bases lying between them. The CDR3 covers 14 residues. Germline V CDR1 and CDR2: SGHDT, YYEEEE. This chain's CDR3 is CASSLGQSTYEQYF. The CDR3 DNA reads as TGTGCCAGCAGCTTAGGACAGTCCACCTACGAGCAGTACTTC.

This rearrangement joins TRBV5-4 to TRBJ1-1; TRBD1 might be the D (5 bases). Trimming cost V 0 bases and J 2 bases, with 11 bases left between them. The CDR3 is 15 amino acids. The germline V gene encodes CDR1 SGHNT and CDR2 YYREEE (reference sequence). CDR3 sequence (DNA): TGTGCCAGCAGCTTGGCCGACAGAGACAACACTGAAGCTTTCTTT. It encodes CASSLADRDNTEAFF.

This clone was seen only once. The chain uses TRBV12-3 or TRBV12-4 and TRBJ1-2; perhaps TRBD1 as D (6 bases). V dropped 5 bases and J dropped 2 bases, with 9 bases sitting between them. The CDR3 is 13 amino acids. CDR3 coding DNA: TGTGCCAGCAGTCCCGACAGGAACTATGGCTACACCTTC. Its protein product is CASSPDRNYGYTF.

This chain links TRBV28 with TRBJ1-2; 9 bases agree with TRBD1. After removal of 7 bases from V and 3 bases from J, the junction contained 12 bases not matched to a gene. Germline loops: CDR1 MDHEN, CDR2 SYDVKM. The CDR3 covers 16 residues. The CDR3 protein is CASIRTGDRPDYGYTF. CDR3 nucleotide sequence: TGTGCCAGCATTCGGACAGGGGATCGCCCCGACTATGGCTACACCTTC.

The chain uses TRBV10-3 and TRBJ2-7; the D gene is possibly TRBD2 (5 bases). V lost 4 bases to trimming and J lost 6 bases, with 25 bases between them. CDR1 is ENHRY, CDR2 SYGVKD, per germline. The CDR3 covers 17 residues. CDR3 DNA sequence: TGTGCCATCAGTGCCGGGGTTGAGTCCAATACGAGAGGCGAGCAGTACTTC. Its protein product is CAISAGVESNTRGEQYF.

The chain joins TRBV2 to TRBJ2-1; 11 bases fit TRBD2. CDR3 size: 15 residues. The ends lost 2 bases at V and 4 bases at J; junction bases unmatched: 1. The germline CDR1 and CDR2 sequences are SNHLY and FYNNEI. The CDR3 DNA follows: TGTGCCAGCAGTGAAACTAGCGGGGGTTACAATGAGCAGTTCTTC. Translated: CASSETSGGYNEQFF.

Notes on this clone: At one end, the junction sequence differs from germline, possibly due to a read error. V usage is TRBV5-5 and J usage is TRBJ1-1, with a tentative D call TRBD1 (6 bases). Per germline, CDR1 SGHKS and CDR2 YYEKEE (reference sequence). The CDR3 spans 13 residues. Written as DNA, the CDR3 is TGTGTCAGCAGCTTGGAAGGGGGCACTGAAGCTTTCTTT. Protein sequence: CVSSLEGGTEAFF.

This clone appeared once. The V gene is TRBV5-4, the J gene TRBJ2-2; perhaps TRBD2 as D (6 bases). The germline CDR1 and CDR2 sequences are SGHNT and YYREEE (reference sequence). This CDR3 comprises 14 residues. Trimming took off 4 bases at V and 2 bases at J, with 9 bases between the two ends. In nucleotides, the CDR3 is TGTGCCAGCAGCCCGGGGGACAACACCGGGGAGCTGTTTTTT. Its protein is CASSPGDNTGELFF.

This chain links TRBV7-2 with TRBJ1-2; 9 positions match TRBD1. Germline V gene lookup returns CDR1 SGHTA and CDR2 FQGNSA. The CDR3 totals 15 residues. J gave up 8 bases and V 8 bases, and 15 bases lay outside the gene matches. The CDR3 loop reads CASQSKDRGLDGYTF. Here the CDR3 DNA reads TGTGCCAGCCAGAGTAAGGACAGGGGACTTGACGGCTACACCTTC.

The chain recombines TRBV4-1 with TRBJ1-2; 9 bases are a match to TRBD1. With 3 bases clipped from V and 8 bases from J, the junction kept 10 bases outside the gene matches. Germline-derived CDR1 and CDR2 are MGHRA and YSYEKL. The CDR3 runs 15 residues. CDR3: CASSHRDRDPRGYTF. In DNA, the CDR3 is TGCGCCAGCAGCCATCGGGACAGGGACCCTCGGGGCTACACCTTC.

This clone was seen more than once but under ten times. The chain links TRBV4-2 to TRBJ1-1; weak D call: TRBD1 (5 bases). The CDR3 covers 12 residues. The germline V gene encodes CDR1 LGHNA and CDR2 YNFKEQ. V lost 4 bases to trimming and J lost 4 bases, with 7 bases between them. CDR3: CASSRGVTEAFF. CDR3 nucleotide sequence: TGTGCCAGCAGCCGGGGGGTCACTGAAGCTTTCTTT.

The rearrangement uses TRBV7-2 and TRBJ2-7, with 8 nucleotides matching TRBD2. V shed 6 bases, J shed 1 base, and the junction held 11 bases outside the gene matches. The CDR3 totals 16 residues. Germline V gives CDR1 SGHTA, CDR2 FQGNSA. The chain's CDR3 is CASRLNSGVSSYEQYF. The DNA of the CDR3 is TGTGCCAGCAGATTAAATAGCGGGGTATCTTCCTACGAGCAGTACTTC.

The chain has TRBV5-4 and TRBJ2-7; 8 bases match TRBD1. V gave up 4 bases and J gave up 6 bases; unmatched junction bases: 6. Germline CDR1 is SGHNT and CDR2 is YYREEE (reference sequence). The CDR3 sequence is 13 residues long. Here the CDR3 DNA reads TGTGCCAGCAGCCCGGGACAGGCGGTCGAGCAGTACTTC. Amino acid sequence: CASSPGQAVEQYF.

This clone has just one count. The chain uses TRBV5-6 and TRBJ2-2; 8 bases line up with TRBD1. V dropped 4 bases and J dropped 4; count of bases not matched to a gene: 9. The CDR3 consists of 16 residues. Looked up from germline, CDR1 is SGHDT and CDR2 is YYEEEE. The CDR3 region has the DNA TGTGCCAGCAGCCTCATCTCGGACAGGGTCACCGGGGAGCTGTTTTTT. This gives the protein CASSLISDRVTGELFF. Variable domain in full (rest from reference TRBV5-6 and TRBJ2-2): DAGVTQSPTHLIKTRGQQVTLRCSPKSGHDTVSWYQQALGQGPQFIFQYYEEEERQRGNFPDRFSGHQFPNYSSELNVNALLLGDSALYLCASSLISDRVTGELFFGEGSRLTVL.

This chain joins TRBV9 and TRBJ1-3, with D tentatively TRBD1 (6 bases). V was cut by 4 bases and J by 9 bases, with 17 bases left in between. The CDR3 consists of 14 residues. CDR1 and CDR2 from the germline V gene are SGDLS and YYNGEE. Written as DNA, the CDR3 is TGTGCCAGCAGCCCCTTGACAGGCATCGGCACCATATATTTT. Encoded protein: CASSPLTGIGTIYF.

The chain uses TRBV6-1 and TRBJ2-7; 7 positions agree with TRBD2. Germline loops: CDR1 MNHNS, CDR2 SASEGT. V was clipped by 3 bases and J by 5 bases; unmatched bases: 4. The CDR3 is made up of 13 amino acids. DNA for the CDR3: TGTGCCAGCAGTGATCGGGGGGAGCACGAGCAGTACTTC. This codes for CASSDRGEHEQYF.

The table lists this clone with a few counts. The chain has TRBV3-1 (or the pseudogene TRBV3-2) and TRBJ2-5; a weak D match, TRBD2 (5 bases). Germline V gene lookup returns CDR1 LGHDT and CDR2 YNNKEL (reference sequence). V was shortened by 4 bases and J by 1 base, with 13 bases between the two germline ends. The CDR3 runs to 15 residues. As DNA, the CDR3 is TGTGCCAGCAGCCCTATACTAGGGCCCCAAGAGACCCAGTACTTC. Translated: CASSPILGPQETQYF.

The rearrangement uses TRBV30 and TRBJ1-5; D is unresolved. V was trimmed by 2 bases and J by 0 bases, leaving 5 bases between them. The CDR3 totals 13 residues. Germline assignment: CDR1 GTSNPN and CDR2 SVGIG (reference sequence). CDR3 sequence: CAWSPSSNQPQHF. In DNA form, the CDR3 reads TGTGCCTGGAGTCCCAGTAGCAATCAGCCCCAGCATTTT.